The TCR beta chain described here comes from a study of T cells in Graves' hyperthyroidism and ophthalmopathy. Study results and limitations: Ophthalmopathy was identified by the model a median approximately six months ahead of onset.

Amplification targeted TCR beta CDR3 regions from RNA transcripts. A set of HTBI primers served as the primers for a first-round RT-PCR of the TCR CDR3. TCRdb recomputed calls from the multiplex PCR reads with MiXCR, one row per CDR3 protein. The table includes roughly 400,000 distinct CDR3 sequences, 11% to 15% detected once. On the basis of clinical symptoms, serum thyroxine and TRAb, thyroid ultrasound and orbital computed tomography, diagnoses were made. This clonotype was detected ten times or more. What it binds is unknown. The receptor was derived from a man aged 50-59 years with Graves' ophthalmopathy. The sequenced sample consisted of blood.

CDR3 sequence: CASSSQSGQPYGYTF. CDR3 nucleotide sequence: TGTGCCAGCAGCTCCCAAAGCGGACAGCCCTATGGCTACACCTTC. This sequence joins TRBV7-9 and TRBJ1-2, with D perhaps TRBD1 (6 bases). The V end was cut by 4 bases, the J end by 4 bases, with 16 bases between. The CDR3 runs to 15 residues. Germline V CDR1 and CDR2: SEHNR, FQNEAQ (reference sequence).